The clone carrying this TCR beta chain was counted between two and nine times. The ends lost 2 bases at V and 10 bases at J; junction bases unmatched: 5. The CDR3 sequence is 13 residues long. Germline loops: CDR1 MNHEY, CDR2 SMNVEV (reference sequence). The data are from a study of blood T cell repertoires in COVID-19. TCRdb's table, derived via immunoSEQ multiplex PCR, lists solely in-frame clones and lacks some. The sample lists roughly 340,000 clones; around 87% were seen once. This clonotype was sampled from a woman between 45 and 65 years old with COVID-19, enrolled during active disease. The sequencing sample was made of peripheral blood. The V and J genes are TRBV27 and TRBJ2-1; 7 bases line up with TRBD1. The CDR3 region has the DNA TGTGCCAGCAGTTTAATGGAGACAGGGGAGCAGTTCTTC. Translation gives CASSLMETGEQFF.